The source of this T cell receptor beta chain is a study of regulatory T cells in long-lasting Graves disease. Study overall: Persistent cases took antithyroid drugs over 5 years and stayed TSH receptor antibody positive. Study conclusions and caveats: Persistent cases favored TRBV28, TRBJ1-2 and TRBJ2-5. Persistent Graves' patients showed a TCR diversity that was lower than that of newly diagnosed ones.

To note about this clonotype: Its specificity is unknown.

HTBI primers from iRepertoire and Arm-PCR of CDR3 regions yielded the TCR beta libraries. TCRdb redid the calling of the multiplex PCR reads with MiXCR, one entry per CDR3 protein. Here the sample spans 700,000 or so distinct CDR3 sequences, 30% being singletons. Germline CDR1 reads SQVTM; CDR2 reads ANQGSEA. CDR3 length equals 14 residues. V was trimmed by 0 bases and J by 8 bases, leaving 16 bases between them. As to time point: persistent/refractory GD, antithyroid drugs over 5 years with positive TRAb. After RNA was extracted from PBMCs, the TCR library was made from it. Peripheral blood, around 9 milliliters of it, was drawn into EDTA tubes.

The clonotype was recovered from a female donor with Graves disease. The sample here was peripheral blood mononuclear cells (PBMCs), taken when the disease was refractory, from a patient treated with antithyroid drugs. This chain joins TRBV29-1 and TRBJ1-2; D call uncertain. CDR3 nucleotide sequence: TGCAGCGTTGAAGAGTCGGGCAAGGCACAGGGCTACACCTTC. Its translation: CSVEESGKAQGYTF.